The sequence of this T cell receptor (beta chain) was determined in a study of blood T cells in healthy people across ages. The CDR3 length is 14 residues. With 7 bases clipped from V and 5 bases from J, the junction kept 6 bases outside the gene matches. PCR was performed a second time for about 6 to 12 cycles using a sample-barcoded 5' primer and a J-beta primer mix. TCRdb itself ran the 5' RACE reads through MiXCR, one entry per CDR3 protein. The data hold some 850,000 distinct CDR3 sequences, with under 30% observed a single time. The same specimen was also included in a second study, on T cells of mothers and their children.

V usage is TRBV12-3 or TRBV12-4 and J usage is TRBJ2-3; 10 bases are shared with TRBD1. Sequencing was carried out using blood. The origin of this receptor is a boy aged 10-17 years in good health. CDR3 DNA: TGTGCCAGCATTATGACAGGGGGCATAGATACGCAGTATTTT. This encodes CASIMTGGIDTQYF.